The text below deals with one T cell receptor beta chain. Antigen specificity is unknown. This record belongs to a study of T cells in localized non-small cell lung cancer. Study observations and caveats: Longer overall survival was linked to higher blood T cell density. Clonality peaked in uninvolved adjacent lung rather than tumor. When the top 100 tumor clones were examined, a median roughly 62 of them also appeared in the adjacent lung, which was paired and uninvolved.

Looked up from germline, CDR1 is SGHVS and CDR2 is FNYEAQ. The CDR3 spans 12 residues. Trimming took off 2 bases at V and 6 bases at J, with 4 bases between the two ends. TCRdb keeps only in-frame clones here, not all; method: immunoSEQ multiplex PCR. The sample contains 45,000 to 65,000 clones, about three quarters of which appear only once. The material was PBMCs, obtained before any cancer treatment. The sequence was obtained from a woman aged 40 to 75 with stage II lung adenocarcinoma. The gene calls are TRBV7-6 and TRBJ2-2; D is undetermined. The CDR3 spells CASSLSAGELFF. The CDR3 DNA is TGTGCCAGCAGCTTATCGGCCGGGGAGCTGTTTTTT.